The clone carrying this T cell receptor beta chain came up many times. What it binds is unknown. Via MiXCR, TCRdb re-called the 5' RACE reads, giving one row per CDR3 protein. The sample consists of around 570,000 distinct CDR3 sequences, nearly 10% of them appearing once. The CDR3 has 14 amino acids. V dropped 4 bases and J dropped 4 bases, with 14 bases sitting between them. From germline, CDR1 is LGHNA and CDR2 YSLEER. Donors uniformly comprised healthy Caucasians. The entry originates in a study of identical twins. Broader study findings: An excess of low generation probability was shown by twin-shared out-of-frame alpha sequences. It was cross-sectional statistical analysis, not following the same donors, that the conclusions relied on. Zero-insertion results could be subject to partial confounding by invariant MAIT and iNKT cells.

This sample also appeared in a second study, on yellow fever vaccine responses in identical twins.

This sequence joins TRBV4-3 and TRBJ2-7; the D gene is possibly TRBD1 (6 bases). This clonotype was sampled from a woman younger than 35 in good health. Sequenced input: PBMCs. The CDR3 DNA reads as TGCGCCAGCAGCCTTTATCAACAGGGTTACGAGCAGTACTTC. Its translation is CASSLYQQGYEQYF.